This T cell receptor beta chain appears in the sequencing data of a study of CD8 T cells in Susac syndrome. Comments on this clonotype: What it binds is unknown.

Study results and caveats: Regarding the TCR sequencing and HLA analysis, the study admitted that a relatively small number of individuals were involved.

V lost 4 bases and J 2 bases, leaving 12 bases between the germline ends. The CDR3 loop spans 15 amino acids. Germline CDR1 reads MNHEY; CDR2 reads SMNVEV (reference sequence). Reverse transcription of 0.5 to 1 ug RNA was carried out with random hexamers. It was immunoSEQ multiplex PCR that amplified TCR beta CDR3 across 54 Vbeta and 13 Jbeta. TCRdb analysed the immunoSEQ multiplex PCR reads with MiXCR anew, one entry per CDR3 protein. Of 110,000 to 150,000 distinct CDR3 sequences listed, about 94% are singletons. The chain recombines TRBV27 with TRBJ2-1; D is possibly TRBD2 (5 bases). The specimen was CD8+ T cells from PBMCs. The origin of this receptor is a human donor in good health. The CDR3 region is CASSSTSSPYNEQFF. DNA of the CDR3: TGTGCCAGCAGTTCCACTAGTAGCCCCTACAATGAGCAGTTCTTC.